The 3 T cell receptor beta chains listed next were all sequenced from one sample in a study of blood T cell repertoires in COVID-19. Assay used: immunoSEQ multiplex PCR; TCRdb lists only in-frame clones, some missing. The sample holds over 55,000 clones, about four fifths seen once. The sample consisted of PBMCs or T cells enriched from blood (not recorded which). Receptors originate from a woman between 40 and 50 years old with acute COVID-19.

This clone was picked up a small number of times. This chain uses TRBV28 with TRBJ1-4, with D possibly being TRBD1 (6 bases). The V end was cut by 6 bases, the J end by 8 bases, with 16 bases between. The CDR3 length is 14 residues. CDR1 and CDR2 from the germline V gene are MDHEN and SYDVKM. The CDR3 loop is CASSHDEGEEKLFF. In DNA, the CDR3 is TGTGCCAGCAGCCACGATGAGGGGGAAGAAAAACTGTTTTTT.

The J gene is TRBJ2-2, the V gene TRBV29-1; D call uncertain. Trimming took 6 bases from V and 4 from J, leaving 15 bases between them. The germline CDR1 and CDR2 sequences are SQVTM and ANQGSEA. The CDR3 loop spans 14 amino acids. CDR3 DNA: TGCAGCGTGGCGCCCCTGCAGGCCACCGGGGAGCTGTTTTTT. This sequence encodes CSVAPLQATGELFF.

The V gene is TRBV5-1, the J gene TRBJ2-1, with 14 bases identical to TRBD2. Germline V CDR1 and CDR2: SGHRS, YFSETQ. After removal of 4 bases from V and 9 bases from J, the junction contained 6 bases not matched to a gene. CDR3 length: 15 amino acids. This CDR3 is CASSPGLAGEVEQFF. The CDR3 coding sequence is TGCGCCAGCAGCCCGGGACTAGCGGGAGAGGTTGAGCAGTTCTTC.